This T cell receptor beta chain was identified during a study of beta chain features in type 1 diabetes. The CDR3 is made up of 14 amino acids. The V and J ends lost 6 bases and 3 bases respectively, with 14 bases between them. Germline assignment: CDR1 SEHNR and CDR2 FQNEAQ (reference sequence). One heparinised draw of blood, averaging roughly 110 mL, came from each donor. The authors reverse transcribed all of the isolated RNA, so sequencing captured expressed TCRB transcripts. Clones were sequenced by immunoSEQ multiplex PCR, and TCRdb holds only the in-frame ones, with some missing. Among around 240,000 clones listed, about 63% were seen once.

This receptor was obtained from a young man in good health. The chain recombines TRBV7-9 with TRBJ1-1, with D unclear. The sample was naive CD4+ T cells from blood. The CDR3 reads CASSLASRDTEAFF. CDR3 coding DNA: TGTGCCAGCAGTCTAGCCTCTCGTGACACTGAAGCTTTCTTT.